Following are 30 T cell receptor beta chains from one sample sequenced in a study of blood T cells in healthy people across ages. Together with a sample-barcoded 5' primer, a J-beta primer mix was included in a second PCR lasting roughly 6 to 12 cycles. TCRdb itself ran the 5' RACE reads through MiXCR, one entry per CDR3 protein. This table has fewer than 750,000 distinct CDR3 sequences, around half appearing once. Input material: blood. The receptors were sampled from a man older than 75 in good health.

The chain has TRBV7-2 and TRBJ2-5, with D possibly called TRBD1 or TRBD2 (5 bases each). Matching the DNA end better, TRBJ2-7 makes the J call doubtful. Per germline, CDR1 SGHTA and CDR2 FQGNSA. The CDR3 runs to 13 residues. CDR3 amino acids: CASSFGATYEQYF. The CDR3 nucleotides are TGTGCCAGCAGCTTCGGGGCTACCTACGAGCAGTACTTC.

This CDR3 reads CASSLDGITSPQHF. The CDR3 coding sequence is TGTGCCAGCAGCTTAGATGGGATCACATCGCCCCAGCATTTT. This chain joins TRBV7-2 and TRBJ1-5; D unresolved. Germline CDR1 and CDR2: SGHTA and FQGNSA. The CDR3 has 14 residues. The germline V and J ends were trimmed by 1 base and 9 bases, with 13 bases remaining between them.

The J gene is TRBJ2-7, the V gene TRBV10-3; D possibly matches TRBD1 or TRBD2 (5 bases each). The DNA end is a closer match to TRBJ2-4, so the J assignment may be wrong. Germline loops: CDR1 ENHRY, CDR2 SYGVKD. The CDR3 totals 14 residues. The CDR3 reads CASGGALGGNIQYF. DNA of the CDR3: TGTGCCAGTGGCGGAGCCCTTGGGGGAAACATTCAGTACTTC.

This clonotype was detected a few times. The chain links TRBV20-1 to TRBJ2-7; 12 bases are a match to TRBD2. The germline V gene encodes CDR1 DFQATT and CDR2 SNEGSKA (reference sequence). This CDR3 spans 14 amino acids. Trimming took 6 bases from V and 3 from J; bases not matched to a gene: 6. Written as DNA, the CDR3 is TGCAGTGCATCTACTAGCGGGGGGATCTACGAGCAGTACTTC. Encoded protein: CSASTSGGIYEQYF.

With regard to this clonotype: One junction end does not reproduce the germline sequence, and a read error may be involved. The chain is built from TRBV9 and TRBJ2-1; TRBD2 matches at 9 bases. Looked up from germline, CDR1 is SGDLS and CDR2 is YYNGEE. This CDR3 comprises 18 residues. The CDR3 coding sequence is TGTGCCAGCAGCGTACTGGCGGGGGGGCAGTACTCCTACAATGAGCAGTTATTC. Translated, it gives CASSVLAGGQYSYNEQLF.

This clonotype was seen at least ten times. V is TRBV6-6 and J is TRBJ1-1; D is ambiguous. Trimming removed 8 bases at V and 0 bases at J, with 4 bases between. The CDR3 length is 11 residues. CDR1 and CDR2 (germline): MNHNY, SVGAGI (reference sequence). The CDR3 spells CASLMNTEAFF. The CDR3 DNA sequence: TGTGCCAGCCTGATGAACACTGAAGCTTTCTTT.

This CDR3 is CASSPARGDGQPQHF. DNA for the CDR3: TGTGCCAGCTCACCAGCAAGAGGGGACGGTCAGCCCCAGCATTTT. The gene calls are TRBV18 and TRBJ1-5; maybe TRBD1 (5 bases). The V and J ends lost 2 bases and 6 bases respectively, with 14 bases between them. CDR1 is KGHSH, CDR2 LQKENI, per germline. This CDR3 is 15 amino acids long.

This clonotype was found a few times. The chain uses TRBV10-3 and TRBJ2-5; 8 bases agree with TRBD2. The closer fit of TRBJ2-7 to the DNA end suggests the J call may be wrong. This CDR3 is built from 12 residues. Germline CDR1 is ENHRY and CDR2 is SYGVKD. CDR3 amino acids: CAADGGAGEQYF. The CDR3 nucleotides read TGTGCCGCAGACGGGGGGGCAGGCGAGCAGTACTTC.

CDR3 nucleotide sequence: TGTGCCAGCAGCGCCGGGACGCCCAAGGGGGAGACCCAGTACTTC. This translates into CASSAGTPKGETQYF. The chain employs TRBV9 and TRBJ2-5; the D call may be TRBD1 or TRBD2 (5 bases each). The CDR3 has 15 residues. Looked up from germline, CDR1 is SGDLS and CDR2 is YYNGEE. Trimming pared 3 bases from V and 5 bases from J, leaving 17 bases between.

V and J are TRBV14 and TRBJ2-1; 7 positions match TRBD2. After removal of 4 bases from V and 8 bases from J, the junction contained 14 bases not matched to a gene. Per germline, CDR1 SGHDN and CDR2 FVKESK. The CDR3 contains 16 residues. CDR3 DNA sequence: TGTGCCAGCAGCCCTCCGGGACGAGCGGGGCACTATGAGCAGTTCTTC. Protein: CASSPPGRAGHYEQFF.

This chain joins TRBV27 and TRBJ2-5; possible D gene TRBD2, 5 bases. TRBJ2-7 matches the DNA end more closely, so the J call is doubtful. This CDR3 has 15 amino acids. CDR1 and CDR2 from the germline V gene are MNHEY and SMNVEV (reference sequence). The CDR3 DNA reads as TGTGCCAGCAGTTTATCCTCGACCGGGGTTTACGAGCAGTACTTC. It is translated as CASSLSSTGVYEQYF.

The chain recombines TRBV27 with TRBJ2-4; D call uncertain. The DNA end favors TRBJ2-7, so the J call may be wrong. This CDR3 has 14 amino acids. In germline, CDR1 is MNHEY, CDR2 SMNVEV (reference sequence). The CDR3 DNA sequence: TGTGCCAGCAGTTTATGGGCGTCCTCTTACGAGCAGTACTTC. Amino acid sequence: CASSLWASSYEQYF.

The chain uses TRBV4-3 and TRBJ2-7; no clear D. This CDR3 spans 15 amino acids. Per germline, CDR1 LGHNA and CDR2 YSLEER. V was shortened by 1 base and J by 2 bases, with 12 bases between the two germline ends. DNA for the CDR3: TGCGCCAGCAGCCAAGTAGCCGGGTTCGCCTACGAGCAGTACTTC. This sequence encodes CASSQVAGFAYEQYF.

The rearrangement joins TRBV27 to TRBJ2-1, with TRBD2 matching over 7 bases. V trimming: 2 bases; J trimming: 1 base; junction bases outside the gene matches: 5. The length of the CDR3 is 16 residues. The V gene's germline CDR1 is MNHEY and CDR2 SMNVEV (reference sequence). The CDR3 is CASSLRRENSYNEQFF. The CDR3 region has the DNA TGTGCCAGCAGTTTACGGCGGGAGAATTCCTACAATGAGCAGTTCTTC.

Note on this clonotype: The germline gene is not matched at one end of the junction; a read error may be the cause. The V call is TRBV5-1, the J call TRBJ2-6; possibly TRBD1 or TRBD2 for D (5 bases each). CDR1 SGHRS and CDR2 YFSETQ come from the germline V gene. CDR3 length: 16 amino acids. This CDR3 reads CASNLPGSSGANVLTF. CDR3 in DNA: TGCGCCAGCAACTTGCCAGGGAGCTCTGGGGCCAACGTCCTGACTTTC.

CDR3 bases: TGTGCCAGCAGCTTAGGGACTAGGGTCAATGAGCAGTTCTTC. Amino acid sequence: CASSLGTRVNEQFF. This chain joins TRBV7-2 and TRBJ2-1; 7 nucleotides align to TRBD2. The V gene end was trimmed by 1 base and the J gene end by 6 bases; junction bases not matched to a gene: 3. The germline V gene has CDR1 SGHTA and CDR2 FQGNSA. The CDR3 length is 14 residues.

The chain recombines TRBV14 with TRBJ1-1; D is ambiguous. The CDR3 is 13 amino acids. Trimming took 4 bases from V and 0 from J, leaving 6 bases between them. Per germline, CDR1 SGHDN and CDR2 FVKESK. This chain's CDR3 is CASSLNMNTEAFF. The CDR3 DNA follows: TGTGCCAGCAGCCTTAACATGAACACTGAAGCTTTCTTT.

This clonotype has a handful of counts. CDR3 nucleotide sequence: TGCGCCAGCAGCCAAGTGGGATCCTACGAGCAGTACTTC. Its protein is CASSQVGSYEQYF. This rearrangement joins TRBV4-1 to TRBJ2-7; D remains unclear. This CDR3 contains 13 residues. The germline V gene has CDR1 MGHRA and CDR2 YSYEKL. Deletions cut 1 base from V and 1 base from J, with 5 bases between.

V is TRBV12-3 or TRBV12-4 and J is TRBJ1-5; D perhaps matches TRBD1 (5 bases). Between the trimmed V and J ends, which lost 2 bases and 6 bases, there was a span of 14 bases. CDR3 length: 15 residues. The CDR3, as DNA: TGTGCCAGCAGTTTAAAGGGGAGTCGAATTCAGCCCCAGCATTTT. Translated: CASSLKGSRIQPQHF.

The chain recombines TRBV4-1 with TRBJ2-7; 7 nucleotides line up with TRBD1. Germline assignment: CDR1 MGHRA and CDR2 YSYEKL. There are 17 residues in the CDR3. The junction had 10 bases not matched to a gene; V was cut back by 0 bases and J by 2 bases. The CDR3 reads CASSQERAGTATYEQYF. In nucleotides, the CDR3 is TGCGCCAGCAGCCAAGAGAGGGCCGGGACAGCTACCTACGAGCAGTACTTC.

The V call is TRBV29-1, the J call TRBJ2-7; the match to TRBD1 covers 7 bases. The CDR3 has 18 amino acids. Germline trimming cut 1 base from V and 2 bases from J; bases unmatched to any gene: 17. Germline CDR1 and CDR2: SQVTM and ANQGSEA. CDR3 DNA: TGCAGCGTTGAAGGCCGGGACAGAAAGGCCCAGAACCCCTACGAGCAGTACTTC. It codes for CSVEGRDRKAQNPYEQYF.

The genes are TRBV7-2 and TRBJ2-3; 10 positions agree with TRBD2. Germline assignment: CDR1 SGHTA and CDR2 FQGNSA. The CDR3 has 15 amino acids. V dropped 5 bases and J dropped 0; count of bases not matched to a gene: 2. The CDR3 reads CASSVLAGSTDTQYF. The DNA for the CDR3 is TGTGCCAGCAGCGTACTAGCGGGGAGCACAGATACGCAGTATTTT.

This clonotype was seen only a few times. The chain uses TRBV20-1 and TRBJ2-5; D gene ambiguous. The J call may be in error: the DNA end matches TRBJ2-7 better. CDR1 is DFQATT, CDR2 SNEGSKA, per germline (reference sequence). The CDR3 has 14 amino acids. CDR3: CSARPGGEGSEQYF. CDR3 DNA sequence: TGCAGTGCTAGACCCGGCGGAGAAGGGTCCGAGCAGTACTTC.

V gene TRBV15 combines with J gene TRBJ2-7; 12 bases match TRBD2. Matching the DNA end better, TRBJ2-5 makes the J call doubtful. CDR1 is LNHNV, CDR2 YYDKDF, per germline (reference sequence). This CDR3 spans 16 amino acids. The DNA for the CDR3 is TGTGCCACCAGCAGATGGACTAGCGGGGCATCAGAGACCCAGTACTTC. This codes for CATSRWTSGASETQYF.

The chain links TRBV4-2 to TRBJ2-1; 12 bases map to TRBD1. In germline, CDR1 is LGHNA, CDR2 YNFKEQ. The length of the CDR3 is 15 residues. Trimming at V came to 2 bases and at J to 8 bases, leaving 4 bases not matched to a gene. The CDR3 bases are TGTGCCAGCAGCCAAAAAGGGACAGGGGGCTATGAGCAGTTCTTC. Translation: CASSQKGTGGYEQFF.

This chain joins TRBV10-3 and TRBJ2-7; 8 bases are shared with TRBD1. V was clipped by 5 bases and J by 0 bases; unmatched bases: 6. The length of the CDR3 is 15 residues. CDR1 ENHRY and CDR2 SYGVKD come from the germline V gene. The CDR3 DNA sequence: TGTGCCATCAGTCGACAGGGGCCGAGCTCCTACGAGCAGTACTTC. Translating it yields CAISRQGPSSYEQYF.

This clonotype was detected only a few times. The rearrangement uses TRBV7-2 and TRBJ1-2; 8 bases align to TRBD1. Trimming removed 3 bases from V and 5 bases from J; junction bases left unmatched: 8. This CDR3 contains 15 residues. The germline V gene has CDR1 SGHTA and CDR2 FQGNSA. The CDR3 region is CASSFGQGVEYGYTF. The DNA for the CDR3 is TGTGCCAGCAGCTTCGGACAGGGAGTTGAATATGGCTACACCTTC.

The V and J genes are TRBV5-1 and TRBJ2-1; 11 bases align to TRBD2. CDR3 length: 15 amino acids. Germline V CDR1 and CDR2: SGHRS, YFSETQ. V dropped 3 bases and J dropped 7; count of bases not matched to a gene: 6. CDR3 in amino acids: CASSSGLAAENEQFF. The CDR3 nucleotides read TGCGCCAGCAGCTCGGGACTAGCGGCGGAGAATGAGCAGTTCTTC.

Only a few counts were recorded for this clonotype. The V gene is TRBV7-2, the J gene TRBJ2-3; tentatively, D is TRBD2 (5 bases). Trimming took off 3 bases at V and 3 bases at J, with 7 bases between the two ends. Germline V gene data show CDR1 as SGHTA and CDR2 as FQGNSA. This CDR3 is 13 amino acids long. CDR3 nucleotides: TGTGCCAGCAGCTTTGAGGGAACAGATACGCAGTATTTT. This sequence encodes CASSFEGTDTQYF.

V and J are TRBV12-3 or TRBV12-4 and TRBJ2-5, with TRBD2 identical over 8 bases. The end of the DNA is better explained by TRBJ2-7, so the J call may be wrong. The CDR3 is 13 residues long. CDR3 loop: CASQGSGIDEQYF. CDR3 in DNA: TGTGCCAGCCAGGGTAGCGGGATCGACGAGCAGTACTTC.